The entry below describes one T cell receptor beta chain. Germline trimming cut 2 bases from V and 1 base from J; bases unmatched to any gene: 16. The CDR3 sequence is 19 residues long. Germline-derived CDR1 and CDR2 are SGHDN and FVKESK. These data belong to a study of CD8+ T cells in alopecia areata. The treatment is: oral pan-JAK inhibitor, 5-10 mg twice daily. RNA extraction was followed by reverse transcription into cDNA, which acted as the sequencing template. Assay: immunoSEQ multiplex PCR; the TCRdb copy retains only in-frame clones and omits some. The table has fewer than 250,000 clones, around 60% seen once.

V is TRBV14 and J is TRBJ1-2; 7 positions match TRBD1. Sequenced material: CD4+ T cells sorted from blood, taken at week 4, from a patient treated with tofacitinib. The TCR originated in a human donor with alopecia areata. The CDR3 DNA reads as TGTGCCAGCAGCCAACTGGCCTTGGGTTTCGGACAGGATAACTATGGCTACACCTTC. Residues: CASSQLALGFGQDNYGYTF.